This T cell receptor (beta chain) came from a study of shared T cell receptors in the human thymus. The protocol was immunoSEQ multiplex PCR, while the TCRdb copy is restricted to in-frame clones and leaves out a portion. The table records almost 550,000 clones, 75% to 80% of them present only once. Only a few counts were recorded for this clone. This CDR3 comprises 11 residues. Germline V lookup: CDR1 MGHRA, CDR2 YSYEKL. V was pared by 4 bases and J by 9 bases, with 9 bases between. This same sample was also taken into another study, of human thymus T cells. Per that study: Related research described thymic repertoires that were highly overlapping among unrelated individuals.

Sequencing was performed on thymocytes. V is TRBV4-1 and J is TRBJ1-1; D uncertain. This receptor was obtained from a boy under two years old with a congenital heart defect. The CDR3 spells CASSPGEQAFF. In nucleotides, the CDR3 is TGCGCCAGCAGCCCCGGGGAGCAAGCTTTCTTT.